This T cell receptor beta chain was identified during a study of T cell responses to AZD1222 COVID-19 vaccine (dated by TCRdb to the early 2020s). Concerning the study at large: TCR sequencing was performed for over 230 trial participants, of whom roughly 200 were given two doses of AZD1222 and around 26 were given two doses of MenACWY control vaccine. Enrollment into the trials was organized by age into subgroups of 18-55, 56-69 and 70-plus years, and those subgroups contained approximately 150, 30 and 60 TCR-sequenced participants, respectively. The study at large found these results: In the small 56-69-year group, the increase in depth fell short of significance, most likely because of low power. Because no day 14 peak-response samples were available, the repertoires could be characterized only after the peak T cell response. Most participants were white British and females outnumbered males, and the authors suggested that clonal diversity may have been underestimated. Epitopes outside the regions mutated in the B.1.351 and B.1.1.7 variants were reportedly recognized by nearly half of the unique spike-specific TCRs. A significant rise in spike-specific TCR breadth and depth was observed after two AZD1222 doses relative to day 0 and relative to MenACWY recipients. Conclusions about previously exposed vaccinees are limited, since just five or six AZD1222 recipients were seropositive for SARS-CoV-2 at baseline. Vaccine-associated CD4 TCRs spanned the whole spike protein, with dominant responses in regions 160-218 and 743-854.

The time point label, as the study defines it: about 28 days (+/-7) after the second vaccine dose. AZD1222 recipients whose second dose came at about 4 weeks and those whose second dose came at about 12 weeks were combined into one group, since spike-specific TCR depth and breadth did not differ between the two schedules. Vaccinee samples came from UK trials COV001 and COV002, including a single-blind randomized controlled phase 2/3 trial of AZD1222 (ChAdOx1 nCoV-19) in healthy adults. For TCRbeta chain sequencing, PBMC samples were collected from trial participants at day 0 and at day 28 after the second dose. The CDR3 regions of human TCRbeta chains were subjected to immunosequencing. The original pipeline was this. Repertoire TCRs were matched against a reference library of SARS-CoV-2-specific TCRs generated with the MIRA antigen-specificity platform. Breadth was defined as the fraction of unique TCRs that were SARS-CoV-2-associated, and depth was defined as the fraction of total T cells that were SARS-CoV-2-associated. Using the MIRA data, every spike-specific TCR was mapped to the spike region that the TCR reacted to and assigned to either a CD4 or a CD8 class. Log10-transformed breadth and depth values were compared by one-way ANOVA with Sidak's multiple comparisons tests. TCRdb's version of the immuneACCESS table is confined to in-frame rearrangements and falls short of the full clone set. An unresolved V gene accounts for under half of the shortfall where checked; the remainder is of unknown origin. V, J and clone size derive from that table, while D and trimming were established from the DNA sequence. Counted in this sample were about 69,000 clones; around 78% of them appeared once. The ten largest clones capture around 25% of the sample.

There are 15 amino acids in the CDR3, from cysteine to phenylalanine inclusive. CDR3 DNA is the only sequence kept; it has 45 bases, read in frame from the first base. From a lookup of the germline V gene (reference sequence), CDR1 and CDR2 are SGHNT and YYREEE. The germline V end is reduced by 0 bases and the J end by 15 bases; junction bases left unmatched: 7. Concerning this clone itself: Its antigen is still unknown. Within one base of it there is no much larger clone, and no base qualities were kept.

The sequencing used peripheral blood, collected 28 days after the second AZD1222 dose. The sequence derives from an adult who received the AZD1222 COVID-19 vaccine. Recombination joined TRBV5-4 with TRBJ2-1, and 15 bases in between align with TRBD2. The DNA sequence is as follows: TGTGCCAGCAGCTTGGGGACTAGCGGGGGGGTACAAGCGTTCTTC. Translated, it reads CASSLGTSGGVQAFF.